What follows are 9 T cell receptor beta chains derived from one specimen sequenced in a study of cytomegalovirus exposure and HLA in healthy donors. PCR employed 60 Vbeta and 13 Jbeta primers. Some clones are missing from TCRdb's copy, which holds only in-frame ones; the method was immunoSEQ multiplex PCR. There are around 130,000 clones in the sample; approximately 80% occur only once, and approximately 4% lies in the top ten. The sequencing input was PBMCs. The source is a woman aged 35 to 49 in good health and CMV-seronegative.

The V and J genes are TRBV2 and TRBJ1-6; tentatively, D is TRBD1 (5 bases). V lost 6 bases and J lost 11, with 11 bases in between. The germline V gene encodes CDR1 SNHLY and CDR2 FYNNEI. CDR3 size: 12 residues. For the CDR3, the DNA is TGTGCCAGCAGCCCGGGGGGAGCACCCCTCCACTTT. This sequence encodes CASSPGGAPLHF.

V is TRBV9 and J is TRBJ2-3, with a possible D match to TRBD2 (6 bases). V shed 1 base and J shed 2 bases, with 17 bases lying between them. CDR3 length: 17 amino acids. Looked up from germline, CDR1 is SGDLS and CDR2 is YYNGEE. CDR3 DNA: TGTGCCAGCAGCGTAACCTCGCCCGGGGGAGCCACAGATACGCAGTATTTT. Translated: CASSVTSPGGATDTQYF.

V usage is TRBV15 and J usage is TRBJ1-2; 7 bases match TRBD1. The V gene's germline CDR1 is LNHNV and CDR2 YYDKDF (reference sequence). This CDR3 region has 16 residues. The V and J ends lost 4 bases and 8 bases, in that order; junction bases with no gene match: 16. The CDR3 loop is CATSTTKGVQGRGYTF. The CDR3 coding sequence is TGTGCCACCAGCACCACGAAGGGCGTACAGGGGAGAGGCTACACCTTC.

J is TRBJ2-7 and V is TRBV11-3; 9 bases are a match to TRBD1. Germline V gene sequence: CDR1 SGHNT, CDR2 YENEEA. This CDR3 region has 13 residues. J lost 3 bases, V lost 4 bases, and 1 base had no gene match. This CDR3 reads CASSSDRGYEQYF. The CDR3 DNA follows: TGTGCCAGCAGCTCGGACAGGGGCTACGAGCAGTACTTC.

The chain employs TRBV19 and TRBJ2-6; the D gene is possibly TRBD2 (6 bases). The ends were cut back, 7 bases at V and 4 bases at J, with 11 bases in the middle. CDR3 length: 14 residues. Germline V gene data show CDR1 as LNHDA and CDR2 as SQIVND (reference sequence). The CDR3 coding sequence is TGTGCCAGTACCATCGGAGGGGGGGCCAACGTCCTGACTTTC. Translating it yields CASTIGGGANVLTF.

The V gene is TRBV27, the J gene TRBJ2-3; no definite D call. With 4 bases removed from V and 2 bases from J, the gap between germline ends came to 19 bases. The CDR3 sequence is 17 residues long. Germline V gene data show CDR1 as MNHEY and CDR2 as SMNVEV (reference sequence). CDR3 loop: CASSWFPLRRATDTQYF. For the CDR3, the DNA is TGTGCCAGCAGTTGGTTTCCCCTGCGGAGAGCCACAGATACGCAGTATTTT.

This chain uses TRBV9 with TRBJ2-5; weak D call: TRBD2 (6 bases). CDR1 and CDR2 (germline): SGDLS, YYNGEE. Trimming pared 2 bases from V and 5 bases from J, leaving 16 bases between. The CDR3 is made up of 15 amino acids. CDR3 loop: CASSVAPGEKETQYF. The DNA of the CDR3 is TGTGCCAGCAGCGTCGCACCGGGAGAGAAGGAGACCCAGTACTTC.

The chain combines TRBV29-1 with TRBJ1-2; 7 bases line up with TRBD1. The CDR3 totals 13 residues. The germline gives CDR1 SQVTM, CDR2 ANQGSEA. V dropped 6 bases and J dropped 3; count of bases not matched to a gene: 7. The CDR3 loop is CSVVDRVDYGYTF. The CDR3 nucleotides are TGCAGCGTCGTTGACAGGGTAGACTATGGCTACACCTTC.

The genes are TRBV5-6 and TRBJ2-5; the match to TRBD1 covers 9 bases. CDR3 length equals 15 residues. Trimming cost V 4 bases and J 5 bases; bases outside gene matches: 9. CDR1 and CDR2 (germline): SGHDT, YYEEEE. The CDR3 region has the DNA TGTGCCAGCAGCCGCCGGGACAGGGTACGGGAGACCCAGTACTTC. This sequence encodes CASSRRDRVRETQYF. The variable domain in full, completed from reference TRBV5-6 and TRBJ2-5, reads DAGVTQSPTHLIKTRGQQVTLRCSPKSGHDTVSWYQQALGQGPQFIFQYYEEEERQRGNFPDRFSGHQFPNYSSELNVNALLLGDSALYLCASSRRDRVRETQYFGPGTRLLVL.